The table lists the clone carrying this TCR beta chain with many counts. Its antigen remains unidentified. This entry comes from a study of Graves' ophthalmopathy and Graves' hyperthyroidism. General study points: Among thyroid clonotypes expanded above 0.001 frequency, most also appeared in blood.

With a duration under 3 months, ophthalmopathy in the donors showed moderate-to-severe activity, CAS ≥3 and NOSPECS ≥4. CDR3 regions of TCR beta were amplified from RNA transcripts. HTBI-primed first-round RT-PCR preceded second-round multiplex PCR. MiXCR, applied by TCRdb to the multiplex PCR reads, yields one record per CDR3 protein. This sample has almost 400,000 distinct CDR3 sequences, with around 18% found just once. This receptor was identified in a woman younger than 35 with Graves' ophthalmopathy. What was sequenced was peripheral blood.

CDR3 protein: CASSFIRYGYTF. CDR3 sequence (DNA): TGTGCCAGCAGTTTTATCCGTTATGGCTACACCTTC. The chain carries TRBV28 and TRBJ1-2, with no clear D. Trimming left V 3 bases short and J 5 bases short, with 7 bases between. Germline CDR1 reads MDHEN; CDR2 reads SYDVKM. The CDR3 has 12 residues.